Sequencing of this TCR beta chain was carried out in a study of T cell repertoires in cytomegalovirus infection. Comments on this clonotype: The antigen remains undetermined.

Each CDR3 protein is one row after TCRdb ran MiXCR on the reads. Found here are roughly 700,000 distinct CDR3 sequences, around 32% of them singletons; the top ten hold 15% to 20%. The TCR comes from a human donor in good health (CMV status not recorded). Some clones in this sample may be carry-over from other donors' samples. Sequencing used cultured PBMCs, obtained from culture after CMV antigen stimulation.

CDR3 sequence reads: CSARDRQVGGYTF. The CDR3, as DNA: TGCAGTGCTAGAGATCGGCAGGTCGGCGGCTACACCTTC. The gene calls are TRBV20-1 and TRBJ1-2; D remains ambiguous. V was clipped by 0 bases and J by 8 bases, with 13 bases between them. CDR1 is DFQATT, CDR2 SNEGSKA, per germline (reference sequence). The CDR3 contains 13 residues.